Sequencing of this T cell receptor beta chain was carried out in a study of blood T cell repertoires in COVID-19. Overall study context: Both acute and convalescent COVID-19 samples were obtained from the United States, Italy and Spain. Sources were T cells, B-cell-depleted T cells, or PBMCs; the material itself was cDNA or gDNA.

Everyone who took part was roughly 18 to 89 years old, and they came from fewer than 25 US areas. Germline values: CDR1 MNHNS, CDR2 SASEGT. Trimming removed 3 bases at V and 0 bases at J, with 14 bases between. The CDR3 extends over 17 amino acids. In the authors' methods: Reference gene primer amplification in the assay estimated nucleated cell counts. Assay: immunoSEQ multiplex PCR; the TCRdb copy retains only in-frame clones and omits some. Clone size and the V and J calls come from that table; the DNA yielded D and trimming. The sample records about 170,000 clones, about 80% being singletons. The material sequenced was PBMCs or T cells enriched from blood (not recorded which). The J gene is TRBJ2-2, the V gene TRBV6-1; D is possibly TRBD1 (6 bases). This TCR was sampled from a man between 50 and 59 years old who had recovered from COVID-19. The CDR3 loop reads CASSDPAGVTNTGELFF. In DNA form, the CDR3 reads TGTGCCAGCAGTGACCCGGCAGGGGTGACGAACACCGGGGAGCTGTTTTTT.